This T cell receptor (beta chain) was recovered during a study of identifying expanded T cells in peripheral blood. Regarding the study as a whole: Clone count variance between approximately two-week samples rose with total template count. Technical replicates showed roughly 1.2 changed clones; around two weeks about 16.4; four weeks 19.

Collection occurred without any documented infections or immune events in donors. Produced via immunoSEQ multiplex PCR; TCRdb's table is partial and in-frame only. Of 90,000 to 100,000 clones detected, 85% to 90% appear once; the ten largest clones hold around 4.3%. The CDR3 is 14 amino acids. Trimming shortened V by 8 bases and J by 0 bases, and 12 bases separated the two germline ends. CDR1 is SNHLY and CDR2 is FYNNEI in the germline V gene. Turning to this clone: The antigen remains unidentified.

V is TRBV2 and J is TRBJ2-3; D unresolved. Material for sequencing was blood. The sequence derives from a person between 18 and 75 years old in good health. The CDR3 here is CASHQETSTDTQYF. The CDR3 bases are TGTGCCAGCCACCAGGAGACAAGCACAGATACGCAGTATTTT.